This entry lists 9 T cell receptor beta chains sequenced from one sample in a study of lymphopenia after photon versus proton radiotherapy. The repertoire was sequenced with immunoSEQ multiplex PCR; TCRdb's copy has only in-frame clones and lacks some. The table shows 35,000 to 45,000 clones, with around 83% occurring only once. The material was peripheral blood, obtained from a patient treated with proton-based radiotherapy. The origin of the receptors is a woman in her 70s with pancreatic cancer.

The rearrangement uses TRBV10-3 and TRBJ2-7, with TRBD2 identical over 11 bases. Trimming cost V 3 bases and J 2 bases; bases outside gene matches: 24. CDR3 length: 22 amino acids. Germline loops: CDR1 ENHRY, CDR2 SYGVKD. The CDR3 here is CAISEESFPTSGIGYITYEQYF. The CDR3 DNA follows: TGTGCCATCAGTGAAGAGAGTTTTCCGACTAGCGGGATTGGTTATATCACCTACGAGCAGTACTTC.

This chain uses TRBV5-5 with TRBJ2-3, with 9 bases matching TRBD2. This CDR3 comprises 14 residues. CDR1 is SGHKS and CDR2 is YYEKEE in the germline V gene (reference sequence). The V gene end was trimmed by 2 bases and the J gene end by 5 bases; junction bases not matched to a gene: 3. In DNA, the CDR3 is TGTGCCAGCAGCTTAGCGGGAGGAAGAGATACGCAGTATTTT. Translated, it gives CASSLAGGRDTQYF.

The rearrangement joins TRBV5-1 to TRBJ2-3; 11 positions match TRBD2. The CDR3 has 15 residues. Germline CDR1 SGHRS, CDR2 YFSETQ. The V gene end was trimmed by 4 bases and the J gene end by 4 bases; junction bases not matched to a gene: 5. The CDR3 bases are TGCGCCAGCAGCGTTAGCGGGAGGGCACCAGATACGCAGTATTTT. Its protein is CASSVSGRAPDTQYF.

The table lists this clone with a count of one. The V and J genes are TRBV6-1 and TRBJ2-1, with D unclear. V was shortened by 6 bases and J by 8 bases, with 14 bases between the two germline ends. Looked up from germline, CDR1 is MNHNS and CDR2 is SASEGT. The CDR3 covers 13 residues. CDR3 amino acids: CASRLVLRDEQFF. The CDR3, as DNA: TGTGCCAGCAGGCTGGTCCTTCGGGATGAGCAGTTCTTC.

This sequence joins TRBV19 and TRBJ1-4; D perhaps matches TRBD1 (6 bases). From germline, CDR1 is LNHDA and CDR2 SQIVND (reference sequence). Trimming removed 3 bases at V and 8 bases at J, with 13 bases between. The CDR3 covers 14 residues. The CDR3 coding sequence is TGTGCCAGTAGTATTCGGGCAGGGGACGAAAAACTGTTTTTT. It is translated as CASSIRAGDEKLFF.

This clone was picked up a small number of times. The CDR3 nucleotides read TGTGCCAGCAGCGTAATACAGGGGCCGAACACTGAAGCTTTCTTT. Its protein is CASSVIQGPNTEAFF. This chain joins TRBV9 and TRBJ1-1; 7 bases agree with TRBD1. There are 15 residues in the CDR3. From germline, CDR1 is SGDLS and CDR2 YYNGEE. Trimming removed 1 base from V and 1 base from J; junction bases left unmatched: 4.

The J gene is TRBJ2-6, the V gene TRBV7-2; D is unresolved. Germline lookup yields CDR1 SGHTA and CDR2 FQGNSA. The ends were cut back, 1 base at V and 0 bases at J, with 16 bases in the middle. There are 19 residues in the CDR3. CDR3 DNA sequence: TGTGCCAGCAGCTTAGAGGTTGGACGACGGGTCTCTGGGGCCAACGTCCTGACTTTC. Translating gives CASSLEVGRRVSGANVLTF.

The chain is built from TRBV28 and TRBJ2-5, with D maybe TRBD1 (6 bases). Trimming took off 6 bases at V and 5 bases at J, with 22 bases between the two ends. This CDR3 has 16 amino acids. Germline V gene sequence: CDR1 MDHEN, CDR2 SYDVKM. DNA of the CDR3: TGTGCCAGCAGCCCCCAGACAGGTCGCTTGGGGGAGACCCAGTACTTC. Its translation is CASSPQTGRLGETQYF.

This clone occurred once. V usage is TRBV7-3 and J usage is TRBJ2-2; D gene uncertain. This CDR3 is 13 amino acids long. CDR1 is SGHTA and CDR2 is FQGTGA in the germline V gene. V gave up 3 bases and J gave up 1 base, with 3 bases separating them. In DNA, the CDR3 is TGTGCCAGCAGCTTGGGGAACACCGGGGAGCTGTTTTTT. Its protein product is CASSLGNTGELFF.